A single sample gave rise to the 23 T cell receptor beta chains below, sequenced in a study of T cell responses to AZD1222 COVID-19 vaccine. Repertoires were generated with immunoSEQ multiplex PCR, while TCRdb's copy carries only in-frame clones and drops some. The sample yields about 140,000 clones, approximately 88% seen once. This specimen consisted of peripheral blood, obtained on day 0 of AZD1222 vaccination. These receptors were obtained from an adult in good health.

The chain is built from TRBV6-4 and TRBJ2-7, with a tentative D call TRBD2 (6 bases). V dropped 1 base and J dropped 0 bases, with 13 bases sitting between them. The length of the CDR3 is 16 residues. The germline V gene encodes CDR1 MRHNA and CDR2 SNTAGT. For the CDR3, the DNA is TGTGCCAGCAGTGACTTGTGGGGGGATAGCTCCTACGAGCAGTACTTC. It is translated as CASSDLWGDSSYEQYF.

The gene calls are TRBV7-9 and TRBJ1-2; no reliable D call. The CDR3 is 14 residues long. V lost 5 bases and J 2 bases, leaving 12 bases between the germline ends. Germline values: CDR1 SEHNR, CDR2 FQNEAQ (reference sequence). CDR3: CASSQRPLNYGYTF. Written as DNA, the CDR3 is TGTGCCAGCAGCCAAAGGCCTCTAAACTATGGCTACACCTTC.

The chain carries TRBV7-2 and TRBJ1-5; no clear D. The CDR3 covers 14 residues. V gave up 5 bases and J gave up 3 bases, with 11 bases separating them. From germline, CDR1 is SGHTA and CDR2 FQGNSA. The CDR3 coding sequence is TGTGCCAGCAGCCCCCCGGGGAACAATCAGCCCCAGCATTTT. This gives the protein CASSPPGNNQPQHF.

This clone was recorded only once. This chain uses TRBV11-2 with TRBJ2-3, with 10 bases identical to TRBD2. Per the germline V gene, CDR1 is SGHAT and CDR2 is FQNNGV. CDR3 length: 16 residues. With 5 bases clipped from V and 2 bases from J, the junction kept 7 bases outside the gene matches. For the CDR3, the DNA is TGTGCCAGCAGCCCTGGGACTAGCGAATTCACAGATACGCAGTATTTT. This encodes CASSPGTSEFTDTQYF.

This rearrangement joins TRBV11-2 to TRBJ2-7, with D perhaps given as TRBD1 or TRBD2 (6 bases each). The germline CDR1 and CDR2 sequences are SGHAT and FQNNGV. There are 14 residues in the CDR3. Trimming took 4 bases from V and 6 from J, leaving 16 bases between them. The CDR3 is CASSYQARGGEQYF. CDR3 nucleotides: TGTGCCAGCAGCTACCAAGCCAGGGGAGGCGAGCAGTACTTC.

This clone was seen just once. The J gene is TRBJ2-5, the V gene TRBV19, with D possibly TRBD2 on 6 matching bases. This CDR3 spans 14 amino acids. V dropped 3 bases and J dropped 4 bases, with 12 bases sitting between them. CDR1 is LNHDA, CDR2 SQIVND, per germline (reference sequence). The CDR3 DNA reads TGTGCCAGTAGTATCGGGACTCCGGCAGAGACCCAGTACTTC. It yields the protein CASSIGTPAETQYF.

The V gene is TRBV7-6, the J gene TRBJ1-1, with D unclear. Trimming removed 2 bases from V and 1 base from J, with 5 bases in between. The CDR3 length is 13 residues. Germline V gene data show CDR1 as SGHVS and CDR2 as FNYEAQ. This chain's CDR3 is CASSLNQNTEAFF. CDR3 nucleotides: TGTGCCAGCAGCTTAAATCAGAACACTGAAGCTTTCTTT.

The chain joins TRBV19 to TRBJ1-5; a weak D match, TRBD1 (6 bases). Germline loops: CDR1 LNHDA, CDR2 SQIVND (reference sequence). The CDR3 runs to 15 residues. V lost 5 bases and J lost 0, with 11 bases in between. The CDR3 is CASSPGTHSNQPQHF. CDR3 bases: TGTGCCAGTAGTCCCGGGACACATAGCAATCAGCCCCAGCATTTT. The variable domain in full, with the rest retrieved from reference TRBV19 and TRBJ1-5, is DGGITQSPKYLFRKEGQNVTLSCEQNLNHDAMYWYRQDPGQGLRLIYYSQIVNDFQKGDIAEGYSVSREKKESFPLTVTSAQKNPTAFYLCASSPGTHSNQPQHFGDGTRLSIL.

The V gene is TRBV5-1, the J gene TRBJ2-7; D uncertain. The CDR3 contains 14 residues. Germline V CDR1 and CDR2: SGHRS, YFSETQ. The germline V and J ends were trimmed by 0 bases and 5 bases, with 12 bases remaining between them. CDR3 amino acids: CASSLAWGSHEQYF. The CDR3 DNA reads as TGCGCCAGCAGCTTGGCCTGGGGTAGTCACGAGCAGTACTTC.

DNA for the CDR3: TGTGCCAGCACCCGAACAGGGGGGCCTTTCACAGATACGCAGTATTTT. Encoded protein: CASTRTGGPFTDTQYF. The rearrangement joins TRBV3-1 (or the pseudogene TRBV3-2) to TRBJ2-3, with 8 nucleotides matching TRBD1. V shed 7 bases and J 2 bases; nucleotides not matched to a gene: 11. CDR1 is LGHDT and CDR2 is YNNKEL in the germline V gene (reference sequence). This CDR3 contains 16 residues.

The V gene is TRBV5-1, the J gene TRBJ1-1, with a possible D match to TRBD1 (5 bases). The CDR3 contains 15 residues. Trimming left V 3 bases short and J 3 bases short, with 15 bases between. CDR1 and CDR2 from the germline V gene are SGHRS and YFSETQ. CDR3: CASSWGPLRDTEAFF. The CDR3 DNA is TGCGCCAGCAGCTGGGGACCTCTTCGAGACACTGAAGCTTTCTTT.

The chain links TRBV20-1 to TRBJ1-5; TRBD1 is a possible D gene (5 bases). V gave up 3 bases and J gave up 0 bases, with 15 bases separating them. The germline CDR1 and CDR2 sequences are DFQATT and SNEGSKA (reference sequence). This CDR3 is built from 16 residues. CDR3 nucleotides: TGCAGTGCTAGTCGAGAGGGGCGGAATAGCAATCAGCCCCAGCATTTT. Translated: CSASREGRNSNQPQHF.

The V call is TRBV4-3, the J call TRBJ1-2; D gene unclear. The CDR3 sequence is 16 residues long. Germline CDR1 LGHNA, CDR2 YSLEER. V dropped 0 bases and J dropped 2 bases, with 13 bases sitting between them. CDR3: CASSQDILQRNYGYTF. Here the CDR3 DNA reads TGCGCCAGCAGCCAAGATATTTTGCAGCGGAACTATGGCTACACCTTC.

V gene TRBV19 combines with J gene TRBJ2-1; TRBD2 might be the D (5 bases). V lost 7 bases and J lost 0, with 13 bases in between. The CDR3 has 15 amino acids. Germline V gene lookup returns CDR1 LNHDA and CDR2 SQIVND (reference sequence). CDR3 DNA: TGTGCCAGTACTGCTAGCAGGAGCTCCTACAATGAGCAGTTCTTC. Its translation: CASTASRSSYNEQFF.

This chain joins TRBV28 and TRBJ2-1; TRBD2 aligns across 7 bases. Losses at the gene ends were 7 bases for V and 5 bases for J; bases not matched to a gene: 8. Looked up from germline, CDR1 is MDHEN and CDR2 is SYDVKM. The CDR3 runs to 14 residues. CDR3 DNA sequence: TGTGCCAGCACCCGACTGGCGGGGGACAATGAGCAGTTCTTC. Its translation is CASTRLAGDNEQFF.

This sequence joins TRBV7-3 and TRBJ1-1; no firm D call. V lost 5 bases and J 1 base, leaving 8 bases between the germline ends. This CDR3 has 13 residues. Per the germline V gene, CDR1 is SGHTA and CDR2 is FQGTGA. This chain's CDR3 is CASSEGPNTEAFF. In DNA, the CDR3 is TGTGCCAGCAGCGAGGGCCCGAACACTGAAGCTTTCTTT.

The genes are TRBV15 and TRBJ1-4; D gene uncertain. Trimming took off 0 bases at V and 5 bases at J, with 10 bases between the two ends. Germline V gene data show CDR1 as LNHNV and CDR2 as YYDKDF (reference sequence). This CDR3 comprises 15 residues. This chain's CDR3 is CATSRDRAVNEKLFF. Written as DNA, the CDR3 is TGTGCCACCAGCAGAGATCGGGCAGTCAATGAAAAACTGTTTTTT. The full variable domain, completed using reference TRBV15 and TRBJ1-4, is DAMVIQNPRYQVTQFGKPVTLSCSQTLNHNVMYWYQQKSSQAPKLLFHYYDKDFNNEADTPDNFQSRRPNTSFCFLDIRSPGLGDTAMYLCATSRDRAVNEKLFFGSGTQLSVL.

This chain connects TRBV28 to TRBJ2-1, with 16 bases lining up with TRBD2. Looked up from germline, CDR1 is MDHEN and CDR2 is SYDVKM. The trim removed 4 bases at V and 7 bases at J, leaving 13 bases unmatched. This CDR3 is built from 19 residues. The CDR3 reads CASSSVPGLAGGRRNEQFF. The CDR3 DNA reads as TGTGCCAGCAGTTCGGTCCCGGGACTAGCGGGAGGGCGAAGGAATGAGCAGTTCTTC.

The V gene is TRBV28, the J gene TRBJ2-2; 8 bases map to TRBD1. The J segment lost 5 bases and the V segment lost 3 bases, leaving 8 bases of the junction unmatched. The CDR3 covers 16 residues. Per germline, CDR1 MDHEN and CDR2 SYDVKM. The CDR3 sequence: CASSLKTGGTTGELFF. Here the CDR3 DNA reads TGTGCCAGCAGTTTGAAAACAGGGGGTACGACCGGGGAGCTGTTTTTT.

The chain employs TRBV6-5 and TRBJ1-1; possibly TRBD1 for D (5 bases). The length of the CDR3 is 12 residues. CDR1 and CDR2 (germline): MNHEY, SVGAGI. The V end lost 2 bases, the J end lost 11 bases, and 12 bases lay between the germline ends. CDR3: CASSYGGEGAFF. The CDR3 DNA is TGTGCCAGCAGTTACGGGGGAGAGGGGGCTTTCTTT.

The J gene is TRBJ2-5, the V gene TRBV5-4, with 15 bases aligning to TRBD2. The ends lost 4 bases at V and 5 bases at J; junction bases unmatched: 3. Germline-derived CDR1 and CDR2 are SGHNT and YYREEE (reference sequence). The CDR3 contains 15 residues. The CDR3 nucleotides are TGTGCCAGCAGCCCCGGGACTAGCGGGAGGGAGACCCAGTACTTC. Protein: CASSPGTSGRETQYF.

This chain links TRBV11-3 with TRBJ2-7, with D tentatively TRBD2 (6 bases). Per germline, CDR1 SGHNT and CDR2 YENEEA. The CDR3 length is 15 residues. Trimming stripped 6 bases from V and 1 base from J, with 16 bases between. The CDR3 sequence: CASSSGGSGSYEQYF. CDR3 nucleotide sequence: TGTGCCAGCAGTTCCGGGGGTAGCGGATCCTACGAGCAGTACTTC.

The chain carries TRBV4-2 and TRBJ1-2; tentative D call: TRBD1 (5 bases). This CDR3 spans 15 amino acids. Trimming pared 1 base from V and 4 bases from J, leaving 13 bases between. CDR1 and CDR2 from the germline V gene are LGHNA and YNFKEQ. CDR3 in DNA: TGTGCCAGCAGCCAAGCTAGAGACAGCCTCTATGGCTACACCTTC. Protein sequence: CASSQARDSLYGYTF.